The present entry profiles one T cell receptor (beta chain) with its context. Here immunoSEQ multiplex PCR was the method, and the copy in TCRdb shows in-frame clones only, minus some. The sample lists 470,000 or so clones, 80% to 90% occurring once. The source of the sample is a study of blood T cell repertoires in COVID-19. This CDR3 contains 14 residues. V gave up 5 bases and J gave up 6 bases; unmatched junction bases: 7. Germline V lookup: CDR1 SGHAT, CDR2 FQNNGV. The rearrangement uses TRBV11-2 and TRBJ2-7; 10 nucleotides agree with TRBD1. The sequence was obtained from a human donor in a cohort sampled during active COVID-19. Specimen: peripheral blood. The CDR3 is CASSPGQGLTEQYF. CDR3 DNA: TGTGCCAGCAGCCCGGGACAGGGGCTTACCGAGCAGTACTTC.